Listed below are T cell receptor beta chains from one sample, sequenced in a study of cytomegalovirus exposure and HLA in healthy donors. Here immunoSEQ multiplex PCR was the method, and the copy in TCRdb shows in-frame clones only, minus some. This table holds approximately 150,000 clones, roughly 80% found once. The sequenced material came from PBMCs. The receptors derive from a man between 18 and 35 years old in good health and CMV-seropositive. Each CDR3 is given with its conserved first and last residue. The order of the fields is CDR3 protein, CDR3 DNA, D gene, V gene, J gene, clone size. D genes are given only for firm matches. The listing skips clone size in some rows; elsewhere it reads once, few, many or a size class.

cdr3_aa: CASGPGTGLYEQYF
cdr3_nt: TGTGCCAGCGGCCCCGGGACAGGACTCTACGAGCAGTACTTC
d_call: TRBD1
v_call: TRBV9
j_call: TRBJ2-7
clone_size: few

cdr3_aa: CASSSNHPQHF
cdr3_nt: TGTGCCAGCAGTTCAAATCATCCCCAGCATTTT
d_call: -
v_call: TRBV28
j_call: TRBJ1-5
clone_size: -

cdr3_aa: CASSEQGYTGELFF
cdr3_nt: TGCGCCAGCAGTGAACAGGGGTACACCGGGGAGCTGTTTTTT
d_call: TRBD1
v_call: TRBV10-1
j_call: TRBJ2-2
clone_size: -

cdr3_aa: CASSLWDSYEQYF
cdr3_nt: TGTGCCAGCAGCCTTTGGGACAGCTACGAGCAGTACTTC
d_call: TRBD1
v_call: TRBV11-2
j_call: TRBJ2-7
clone_size: -

cdr3_aa: CASSWVGGSEKLFF
cdr3_nt: TGTGCCAGCAGTTGGGTGGGGGGTTCGGAAAAACTGTTTTTT
d_call: -
v_call: TRBV11-2
j_call: TRBJ1-4
clone_size: few

cdr3_aa: CASGQGGSGNTIYF
cdr3_nt: TGTGCCAGCGGACAGGGAGGCTCTGGAAACACCATATATTTT
d_call: TRBD1
v_call: TRBV6-1
j_call: TRBJ1-3
clone_size: -

cdr3_aa: CSSSLGDRGGVF
cdr3_nt: TGTTCCAGCAGCTTAGGGGACAGGGGTGGGGTCTTT
d_call: TRBD1
v_call: TRBV7-9
j_call: TRBJ1-1
clone_size: once

cdr3_aa: CASSQDLQEQYF
cdr3_nt: TGTGCCAGCAGCCAAGATCTCCAGGAGCAGTACTTC
d_call: -
v_call: TRBV4-2
j_call: TRBJ2-7
clone_size: -

cdr3_aa: CASTEPFLSGGVETQYF
cdr3_nt: TGTGCCAGCACGGAACCCTTTCTTAGCGGAGGGGTTGAGACCCAGTACTTC
d_call: -
v_call: TRBV21-1
j_call: TRBJ2-5
clone_size: -

cdr3_aa: CASSPTGQGAYEQYF
cdr3_nt: TGTGCCAGCAGCCCAACTGGACAGGGGGCCTACGAGCAGTACTTC
d_call: TRBD1
v_call: TRBV14
j_call: TRBJ2-7
clone_size: -

cdr3_aa: CASSPGAGGYPEAFF
cdr3_nt: TGTGCCAGCTCACCGGGCGCAGGGGGTTACCCTGAAGCTTTCTTT
d_call: TRBD1
v_call: TRBV18
j_call: TRBJ1-1
clone_size: once

cdr3_aa: CASRSRASAQLDEQFF
cdr3_nt: TGCGCCAGCAGGTCCCGGGCTAGCGCCCAATTGGATGAGCAGTTCTTC
d_call: -
v_call: TRBV10-2
j_call: TRBJ2-1
clone_size: -

cdr3_aa: CASSLDRGGEAFF
cdr3_nt: TGTGCCAGCAGCTTAGACAGGGGTGGAGAAGCTTTCTTT
d_call: -
v_call: TRBV11-3
j_call: TRBJ1-1
clone_size: -

cdr3_aa: CSARLGGEQYF
cdr3_nt: TGCAGTGCTAGACTAGGCGGGGAGCAGTACTTC
d_call: -
v_call: TRBV20-1
j_call: TRBJ2-5
clone_size: -

cdr3_aa: CASSESGYEQYF
cdr3_nt: TGTGCCAGCAGTGAATCAGGGTACGAGCAGTACTTC
d_call: -
v_call: TRBV6-1
j_call: TRBJ2-7
clone_size: -

cdr3_aa: CASSGTSGKLDEQFF
cdr3_nt: TGTGCCAGCAGTGGGACTAGCGGGAAGTTAGATGAGCAGTTCTTC
d_call: TRBD2
v_call: TRBV25-1
j_call: TRBJ2-1
clone_size: once

cdr3_aa: CASSVYRDSPATDTQYF
cdr3_nt: TGTGCCAGCAGTGTGTATCGGGACTCACCAGCGACAGATACGCAGTATTTT
d_call: -
v_call: TRBV2
j_call: TRBJ2-3
clone_size: -

cdr3_aa: CASSPLRGRTEAFF
cdr3_nt: TGTGCCAGCTCACCACTCAGGGGGCGTACTGAAGCTTTCTTT
d_call: TRBD1
v_call: TRBV18
j_call: TRBJ1-1
clone_size: -

cdr3_aa: CASQAGGSPGELFF
cdr3_nt: TGTGCCAGCCAAGCGGGGGGGTCCCCCGGGGAGCTGTTTTTT
d_call: TRBD2
v_call: TRBV28
j_call: TRBJ2-2
clone_size: -

cdr3_aa: CASSRGPYDEQYF
cdr3_nt: TGTGCCAGCTCGAGGGGGCCCTACGACGAGCAGTACTTC
d_call: TRBD1
v_call: TRBV6-6
j_call: TRBJ2-7
clone_size: -

cdr3_aa: CASSQGTSGTNREQYF
cdr3_nt: TGCGCCAGCAGCCAAGGGACTAGCGGGACAAATAGGGAGCAGTACTTC
d_call: TRBD2
v_call: TRBV4-1
j_call: TRBJ2-7
clone_size: -

cdr3_aa: CASSRGGASPDTQYF
cdr3_nt: TGTGCCAGCAGTCGGGGGGGAGCCTCGCCGGATACGCAGTATTTT
d_call: TRBD2
v_call: TRBV28
j_call: TRBJ2-3
clone_size: -

cdr3_aa: CASSQAEVGVGRLANNEQFF
cdr3_nt: TGTGCCAGCAGCCAAGCCGAGGTGGGGGTGGGGAGACTAGCGAACAATGAGCAGTTCTTC
d_call: TRBD2
v_call: TRBV14
j_call: TRBJ2-1
clone_size: -

cdr3_aa: CASTRGSGTGSTDTQYF
cdr3_nt: TGTGCCAGCACCCGGGGTAGCGGGACGGGAAGCACAGATACGCAGTATTTT
d_call: TRBD2
v_call: TRBV25-1
j_call: TRBJ2-3
clone_size: -

cdr3_aa: CPSLGGQRNTEAFF
cdr3_nt: TGCCCCTCCCTGGGGGGACAGAGGAACACTGAAGCTTTCTTT
d_call: TRBD1
v_call: TRBV10-2
j_call: TRBJ1-1
clone_size: few

cdr3_aa: CASSHQLDRGSYEQYF
cdr3_nt: TGTGCCAGCAGCCACCAATTGGACAGGGGCTCCTACGAGCAGTACTTC
d_call: TRBD1
v_call: TRBV28
j_call: TRBJ2-7
clone_size: -

cdr3_aa: CASSLGTGVVDNEQFF
cdr3_nt: TGCGCCAGCAGCTTGGGCACGGGAGTTGTAGACAATGAGCAGTTCTTC
d_call: -
v_call: TRBV5-1
j_call: TRBJ2-1
clone_size: -

cdr3_aa: CASSPSERYNEQFF
cdr3_nt: TGTGCCAGCTCACCATCAGAGCGGTACAATGAGCAGTTCTTC
d_call: -
v_call: TRBV18
j_call: TRBJ2-1
clone_size: -

cdr3_aa: CASSLFSGGLGHEQYF
cdr3_nt: TGTGCCAGCAGCTTGTTTTCAGGGGGACTTGGCCACGAGCAGTACTTC
d_call: -
v_call: TRBV5-5
j_call: TRBJ2-7
clone_size: -

cdr3_aa: CASSQGDYTDTQYF
cdr3_nt: TGCGCCAGCAGCCAAGGGGACTACACAGATACGCAGTATTTT
d_call: TRBD2
v_call: TRBV4-1
j_call: TRBJ2-3
clone_size: -

cdr3_aa: CASSDLTANTEAFF
cdr3_nt: TGCGCCAGCAGTGATCTCACAGCTAACACTGAAGCTTTCTTT
d_call: -
v_call: TRBV10-2
j_call: TRBJ1-1
clone_size: -

cdr3_aa: CASSLPGRAHSGANVLTF
cdr3_nt: TGTGCCAGCAGTCTCCCGGGCAGGGCACATTCTGGGGCCAACGTCCTGACTTTC
d_call: -
v_call: TRBV27
j_call: TRBJ2-6
clone_size: -

cdr3_aa: CAWSGSVLAEYNEQFF
cdr3_nt: TGTGCCTGGAGTGGCAGCGTACTAGCGGAATACAATGAGCAGTTCTTC
d_call: TRBD2
v_call: TRBV30
j_call: TRBJ2-1
clone_size: once

cdr3_aa: CASSQRQTSVNTGELFF
cdr3_nt: TGTGCCAGCAGCCAACGACAGACTAGCGTAAACACCGGGGAGCTGTTTTTT
d_call: TRBD2
v_call: TRBV14
j_call: TRBJ2-2
clone_size: -

cdr3_aa: CASSHSRTGGNYEQYF
cdr3_nt: TGTGCCAGCAGCCATAGCCGGACAGGGGGCAACTACGAGCAGTACTTC
d_call: TRBD1
v_call: TRBV7-6
j_call: TRBJ2-7
clone_size: -

cdr3_aa: CAISGRGQGAYEQYF
cdr3_nt: TGTGCCATCAGTGGGAGGGGACAGGGCGCCTACGAGCAGTACTTC
d_call: TRBD1
v_call: TRBV10-3
j_call: TRBJ2-7
clone_size: -

cdr3_aa: CASSPWTGDTGELFF
cdr3_nt: TGTGCCAGCAGTCCTTGGACAGGGGACACCGGGGAGCTGTTTTTT
d_call: TRBD1
v_call: TRBV28
j_call: TRBJ2-2
clone_size: -

cdr3_aa: CASSLQGLNEQFF
cdr3_nt: TGTGCCAGCAGCTTACAGGGTTTGAATGAGCAGTTCTTC
d_call: -
v_call: TRBV7-3
j_call: TRBJ2-1
clone_size: -

cdr3_aa: CASSEQRGRGRPEAFF
cdr3_nt: TGTGCCAGCAGTGAACAAAGGGGTAGGGGCAGGCCGGAGGCTTTCTTT
d_call: -
v_call: TRBV6-1
j_call: TRBJ1-1
clone_size: -

cdr3_aa: CAWSAKGGDYGYTF
cdr3_nt: TGTGCCTGGAGTGCAAAAGGGGGTGACTATGGCTACACCTTC
d_call: -
v_call: TRBV30
j_call: TRBJ1-2
clone_size: once

cdr3_aa: CASSPQTPGTGNLYF
cdr3_nt: TGTGCCAGCAGCCCACAAACCCCGGGAACAGGGAATTTGTACTTC
d_call: -
v_call: TRBV7-3
j_call: TRBJ2-7
clone_size: -

cdr3_aa: CASSGGDGTYEQYF
cdr3_nt: TGTGCCAGCAGTGGGGGGGACGGGACCTACGAGCAGTACTTC
d_call: TRBD2
v_call: TRBV28
j_call: TRBJ2-7
clone_size: -

cdr3_aa: CASSVDEQYF
cdr3_nt: TGTGCCAGCAGTGTAGACGAGCAGTACTTC
d_call: -
v_call: TRBV6-4
j_call: TRBJ2-7
clone_size: -

cdr3_aa: CASSRGPYEQYF
cdr3_nt: TGTGCCAGCAGTAGAGGGCCCTACGAGCAGTACTTC
d_call: -
v_call: TRBV28
j_call: TRBJ2-7
clone_size: -

cdr3_aa: CASSEQDFWETQYF
cdr3_nt: TGTGCCAGCAGTGAACAGGACTTCTGGGAGACCCAGTACTTC
d_call: -
v_call: TRBV25-1
j_call: TRBJ2-5
clone_size: -

cdr3_aa: CASSNRQAAGPTEAFF
cdr3_nt: TGCGCCAGCAGTAACCGACAGGCCGCCGGTCCCACTGAAGCTTTCTTT
d_call: -
v_call: TRBV5-1
j_call: TRBJ1-1
clone_size: few

cdr3_aa: CASSGAAGSSGNTIYF
cdr3_nt: TGTGCCAGCAGTGGTGCCGCGGGCTCCTCTGGAAACACCATATATTTT
d_call: -
v_call: TRBV6-1
j_call: TRBJ1-3
clone_size: -

cdr3_aa: CASSRQGAPYEQYF
cdr3_nt: TGTGCCAGCAGTCGACAGGGGGCCCCCTACGAGCAGTACTTC
d_call: TRBD1
v_call: TRBV5-6
j_call: TRBJ2-7
clone_size: -

cdr3_aa: CASSPRWSGLVTNEQFF
cdr3_nt: TGTGCCAGCAGCCCCCGTTGGTCGGGACTAGTGACCAATGAGCAGTTCTTC
d_call: -
v_call: TRBV21-1
j_call: TRBJ2-1
clone_size: -

cdr3_aa: CASSGLAGGSNEQFF
cdr3_nt: TGTGCCAGCAGTGGACTAGCGGGAGGGTCCAATGAGCAGTTCTTC
d_call: TRBD2
v_call: TRBV7-9
j_call: TRBJ2-1
clone_size: few

cdr3_aa: CASSLAGWALQETQYF
cdr3_nt: TGCGCCAGCAGCTTGGCAGGGTGGGCTTTACAAGAGACCCAGTACTTC
d_call: -
v_call: TRBV5-1
j_call: TRBJ2-5
clone_size: -

cdr3_aa: CASGAGTTNQPQHF
cdr3_nt: TGTGCTAGTGGGGCTGGGACAACAAATCAGCCCCAGCATTTT
d_call: -
v_call: TRBV12-5
j_call: TRBJ1-5
clone_size: -

cdr3_aa: CASSLTSRSTDTQYF
cdr3_nt: TGTGCCAGCAGCTTGACTAGCCGGAGCACAGATACGCAGTATTTT
d_call: TRBD2
v_call: TRBV7-6
j_call: TRBJ2-3
clone_size: -

cdr3_aa: CATSRPGGLLDYGYTF
cdr3_nt: TGTGCCACCAGCAGACCAGGGGGCTTATTAGACTATGGCTACACCTTC
d_call: TRBD1
v_call: TRBV15
j_call: TRBJ1-2
clone_size: -